The 28 T cell receptor beta chains reported below all come from one sample, sequenced in a study of blood T cell repertoires in COVID-19. The assay was immunoSEQ multiplex PCR, and TCRdb's table has in-frame clones only and misses some. The sample holds roughly 14,000 clones; about 83% are singletons and the top ten take roughly 34%. The sequenced sample was peripheral blood. These receptors all come from a human donor in a cohort sampled during active COVID-19.

This clone has just one count. The chain links TRBV30 to TRBJ1-2; perhaps TRBD1 as D (6 bases). Germline-derived CDR1 and CDR2 are GTSNPN and SVGIG (reference sequence). The CDR3 consists of 13 residues. Trimming took 5 bases from V and 6 from J, leaving 16 bases between them. DNA of the CDR3: TGTGCCTGGGATTTTACAGGGACGGATGGCTACACCTTC. The encoded protein is CAWDFTGTDGYTF.

The V and J genes are TRBV2 and TRBJ1-2; tentative D call: TRBD1 (6 bases). The length of the CDR3 is 15 residues. CDR1 is SNHLY, CDR2 FYNNEI, per germline. V lost 1 base, J lost 2 bases, and 11 bases lay in between. For the CDR3, the DNA is TGTGCCAGCAGTGAAGTGGTACAGGGAAACTATGGCTACACCTTC. Translating gives CASSEVVQGNYGYTF.

The rearrangement uses TRBV18 and TRBJ1-1, with TRBD1 as a possible D gene (6 bases). Germline-derived CDR1 and CDR2 are KGHSH and LQKENI. V lost 4 bases, J lost 3 bases, and 12 bases lay in between. CDR3 size: 14 residues. CDR3 DNA: TGTGCCAGCTCACACAGGGATTCGGACACTGAAGCTTTCTTT. Translating gives CASSHRDSDTEAFF.

This chain joins TRBV4-1 and TRBJ1-3; D is undetermined. Germline values: CDR1 MGHRA, CDR2 YSYEKL. V lost 1 base and J lost 0, with 13 bases in between. The CDR3 is made up of 17 amino acids. In DNA form, the CDR3 reads TGCGCCAGCAGCCAAGGGCCCCCGGGTCACTCTGGAAACACCATATATTTT. Translated, it gives CASSQGPPGHSGNTIYF.

The chain uses TRBV10-1 and TRBJ2-7; 11 bases agree with TRBD2. Unmatched junction bases numbered 6, after V lost 0 bases and J lost 5 bases. The germline gives CDR1 WNHNN, CDR2 SYGVQD (reference sequence). This CDR3 has 16 amino acids. The CDR3 region has the DNA TGCGCCAGCAGTGAGTCCTTCACTAGCGGGGGCCACGAGCAGTACTTC. Translated, it gives CASSESFTSGGHEQYF.

The chain couples TRBV10-3 to TRBJ2-3, with TRBD2 as a possible D gene (6 bases). Germline values: CDR1 ENHRY, CDR2 SYGVKD. The CDR3 has 14 amino acids. Deletions cut 5 bases from V and 2 bases from J, with 11 bases between. DNA for the CDR3: TGTGCCATCAGTCGGGACTCCCCCACAGATACGCAGTATTTT. Encoded protein: CAISRDSPTDTQYF.

The rearrangement uses TRBV11-2 and TRBJ2-1; D might be TRBD1 (5 bases). V lost 1 base, J lost 3 bases, and 13 bases lay in between. Germline V CDR1 and CDR2: SGHAT, FQNNGV. The CDR3 loop spans 16 amino acids. The CDR3 DNA is TGTGCCAGCAGCTTAGCAGTGCAGGGCCTCTACAATGAGCAGTTCTTC. This codes for CASSLAVQGLYNEQFF. Together with reference TRBV11-2 and TRBJ2-1, the CDR3 gives the full variable domain: EAGVAQSPRYKIIEKRQSVAFWCNPISGHATLYWYQQILGQGPKLLIQFQNNGVVDDSQLPKDRFSAERLKGVDSTLKIQPAKLEDSAVYLCASSLAVQGLYNEQFFGPGTRLTVL.

This clone was observed once. The CDR3 protein is CASSLETGRDGYTF. The CDR3 nucleotides are TGTGCCAGCAGCTTGGAAACAGGGCGGGATGGCTACACCTTC. The chain joins TRBV5-4 to TRBJ1-2, with D possibly TRBD1 on 6 matching bases. Germline assignment: CDR1 SGHNT and CDR2 YYREEE (reference sequence). The CDR3 totals 14 residues. The ends were cut back, 0 bases at V and 6 bases at J, with 12 bases in the middle. The entire variable domain, with the rest obtained from reference TRBV5-4 and TRBJ1-2, is as follows: ETGVTQSPTHLIKTRGQQVTLRCSSQSGHNTVSWYQQALGQGPQFIFQYYREEENGRGNFPPRFSGLQFPNYSSELNVNALELDDSALYLCASSLETGRDGYTFGSGTRLTVV.

The chain recombines TRBV2 with TRBJ1-5; 7 bases align to TRBD1. Looked up from germline, CDR1 is SNHLY and CDR2 is FYNNEI. This CDR3 spans 17 amino acids. With V trimmed by 4 bases and J by 0 bases, 9 bases remained unmatched. Written as DNA, the CDR3 is TGTGCCAGCAGTGCTAAAGACAGGGTCCTTAGCAATCAGCCCCAGCATTTT. This sequence encodes CASSAKDRVLSNQPQHF.

The J gene is TRBJ2-5, the V gene TRBV7-9; 7 bases line up with TRBD1. Germline CDR1 reads SEHNR; CDR2 reads FQNEAQ (reference sequence). CDR3 size: 14 residues. The trim removed 4 bases at V and 2 bases at J, leaving 4 bases unmatched. In DNA form, the CDR3 reads TGTGCCAGCAGCTCCTCGACAGGGCAAGAGACCCAGTACTTC. Translating gives CASSSSTGQETQYF.

V and J are TRBV10-3 and TRBJ2-7; maybe TRBD1 (6 bases). V shed 7 bases and J shed 2 bases, with 12 bases lying between them. The CDR3 length is 13 residues. Per the germline V gene, CDR1 is ENHRY and CDR2 is SYGVKD. CDR3 nucleotides: TGTGCCATCATAATGGACAGTACCTACGAGCAGTACTTC. It encodes CAIIMDSTYEQYF.

The V call is TRBV12-5, the J call TRBJ1-1; perhaps TRBD1 as D (5 bases). Trimming cost V 3 bases and J 6 bases, with 8 bases left between them. In germline, CDR1 is LGHNT, CDR2 FRNRAP. The CDR3 is 12 amino acids. CDR3 bases: TGTGCTAGTGGTTTTCGGGGGGCTGAAGCTTTCTTT. Protein product: CASGFRGAEAFF.

The chain joins TRBV27 to TRBJ1-1; possibly TRBD1 for D (5 bases). V was shortened by 5 bases and J by 1 base, with 14 bases between the two germline ends. Germline CDR1 and CDR2: MNHEY and SMNVEV (reference sequence). The CDR3 extends over 15 amino acids. In DNA form, the CDR3 reads TGTGCCAGCAGTCCGACGGTCGGGGGGAACACTGAAGCTTTCTTT. Translation: CASSPTVGGNTEAFF.

The chain uses TRBV2 and TRBJ1-3, with D possibly TRBD1 on 6 matching bases. The CDR3 consists of 17 residues. Trimming removed 4 bases from V and 1 base from J, with 17 bases in between. Germline values: CDR1 SNHLY, CDR2 FYNNEI. The CDR3 region is CASSGGLGGPSGNTIYF. CDR3 DNA sequence: TGTGCCAGCAGTGGGGGTCTCGGGGGGCCATCTGGAAACACCATATATTTT.

CDR3 residues: CASSPNGARLQETQYF. Here the CDR3 DNA reads TGTGCCAGCAGCCCGAACGGCGCTAGACTCCAAGAGACCCAGTACTTC. The chain recombines TRBV7-2 with TRBJ2-5; unclear D gene. There are 16 residues in the CDR3. Germline assignment: CDR1 SGHTA and CDR2 FQGNSA. Trimming took off 5 bases at V and 1 base at J, with 17 bases between the two ends.

The V call is TRBV28, the J call TRBJ2-3, with 12 bases aligning to TRBD2. CDR1 and CDR2 from the germline V gene are MDHEN and SYDVKM. The CDR3 has 17 residues. The V segment lost 3 bases and the J segment 3 bases; nucleotides outside the gene matches: 7. CDR3 loop: CASSLETSGRSTDTQYF. Here the CDR3 DNA reads TGTGCCAGCAGTTTGGAGACTAGCGGGAGATCAACAGATACGCAGTATTTT. The full variable domain, rest sourced from reference TRBV28 and TRBJ2-3, is DVKVTQSSRYLVKRTGEKVFLECVQDMDHENMFWYRQDPGLGLRLIYFSYDVKMKEKGDIPEGYSVSREKKERFSLILESASTNQTSMYLCASSLETSGRSTDTQYFGPGTRLTVL.

The chain carries TRBV7-9 and TRBJ2-1, with D uncertain. Looked up from germline, CDR1 is SEHNR and CDR2 is FQNEAQ (reference sequence). The CDR3 runs 12 residues. The V end lost 3 bases, the J end lost 3 bases, and 3 bases lay between the germline ends. CDR3 sequence: CASSFVYNEQFF. CDR3 DNA sequence: TGTGCCAGCAGCTTCGTCTACAATGAGCAGTTCTTC.

The V call is TRBV14, the J call TRBJ2-2, with TRBD1 identical over 9 bases. Unmatched junction bases numbered 4, after V lost 4 bases and J lost 4 bases. CDR1 SGHDN and CDR2 FVKESK come from the germline V gene. The CDR3 loop spans 15 amino acids. The CDR3 region has the DNA TGTGCCAGCAGCCCCGGACAGGGGTTCACCGGGGAGCTGTTTTTT. This sequence encodes CASSPGQGFTGELFF.

The chain links TRBV7-9 to TRBJ1-5, with 11 nucleotides matching TRBD1. The CDR3 extends over 15 amino acids. Germline V lookup: CDR1 SEHNR, CDR2 FQNEAQ (reference sequence). The trim removed 3 bases at V and 4 bases at J, leaving 2 bases unmatched. CDR3: CASSLGTGGNQPQHF. CDR3 bases: TGTGCCAGCAGCTTGGGGACAGGGGGGAATCAGCCCCAGCATTTT.

This rearrangement joins TRBV5-6 to TRBJ1-2; D is undetermined. The CDR3 extends over 14 amino acids. From germline, CDR1 is SGHDT and CDR2 YYEEEE. V lost 1 base to trimming and J lost 2 bases, with 9 bases between them. The DNA for the CDR3 is TGTGCCAGCAGCTTGAATTCGGGGAACTATGGCTACACCTTC. It encodes CASSLNSGNYGYTF.

This chain joins TRBV6-5 and TRBJ1-1; a weak D match, TRBD1 (6 bases). Germline CDR1 MNHEY, CDR2 SVGAGI. The CDR3 loop spans 14 amino acids. V was shortened by 8 bases and J by 4 bases, with 17 bases between the two germline ends. The CDR3 loop is CASGAGERSTEAFF. The CDR3 DNA reads TGTGCCAGCGGAGCAGGGGAGAGGAGCACTGAAGCTTTCTTT.

This chain links TRBV7-9 with TRBJ1-2, with 10 positions matching TRBD1. Trimming at V came to 1 base and at J to 4 bases, leaving 12 bases not matched to a gene. The CDR3 is 18 residues long. The germline gives CDR1 SEHNR, CDR2 FQNEAQ (reference sequence). CDR3 nucleotide sequence: TGTGCCAGCAGCTTAGTTCAGAGACAGGGGGCATTTCTCTATGGCTACACCTTC. This codes for CASSLVQRQGAFLYGYTF.

The chain uses TRBV7-3 and TRBJ2-1; a weak D match, TRBD1 (5 bases). The germline gives CDR1 SGHTA, CDR2 FQGTGA. V was pared by 0 bases and J by 3 bases, with 9 bases between. The CDR3 runs to 15 residues. The CDR3 protein is CASSLTSDNYNEQFF. The CDR3 DNA is TGTGCCAGCAGCTTAACGTCGGACAACTACAATGAGCAGTTCTTC.

This rearrangement joins TRBV6-5 to TRBJ2-1; D possibly corresponds to TRBD2 (7 bases). Germline loops: CDR1 MNHEY, CDR2 SVGAGI. Trimming removed 0 bases from V and 8 bases from J, with 14 bases in between. The CDR3 extends over 15 amino acids. The CDR3 protein is CASSYSSGGRDEQFF. The CDR3 DNA sequence: TGTGCCAGCAGTTACTCGTCGGGGGGCAGGGATGAGCAGTTCTTC.

The chain has TRBV9 and TRBJ2-1, with 9 bases matching TRBD2. Germline V gene lookup returns CDR1 SGDLS and CDR2 YYNGEE. The CDR3 spans 16 residues. Losses at the gene ends were 4 bases for V and 3 bases for J; bases not matched to a gene: 8. CDR3 residues: CASSPLSGSVYNEQFF. The CDR3 DNA sequence: TGTGCCAGCAGCCCACTTAGCGGGAGTGTCTACAATGAGCAGTTCTTC.

CDR3 loop: CASRTGEKLFF. The CDR3 nucleotides are TGTGCCAGCAGGACTGGTGAAAAACTGTTTTTT. V is TRBV11-2 and J is TRBJ1-4; D is unclear. Germline V lookup: CDR1 SGHAT, CDR2 FQNNGV. The CDR3 contains 11 residues. V gave up 6 bases and J gave up 7 bases, with 6 bases separating them.

V gene TRBV5-6 combines with J gene TRBJ1-1; 10 bases match TRBD1. Looked up from germline, CDR1 is SGHDT and CDR2 is YYEEEE. The CDR3 is made up of 15 amino acids. J gave up 5 bases and V 5 bases, and 9 bases lay outside the gene matches. The CDR3 DNA is TGTGCCAGCAGTCTAAGACAGGGGGCGAGGACTGAAGCTTTCTTT. It is translated as CASSLRQGARTEAFF.

The rearrangement links TRBV27 to TRBJ2-4; 16 bases map to TRBD2. Germline lookup yields CDR1 MNHEY and CDR2 SMNVEV (reference sequence). The junction had 7 bases not matched to a gene; V was cut back by 5 bases and J by 6 bases. The length of the CDR3 is 17 residues. This chain's CDR3 is CASSPLGTSGRGNIQYF. In DNA form, the CDR3 reads TGTGCCAGCAGTCCCCTCGGGACTAGCGGGAGGGGAAACATTCAGTACTTC.